The source of this T cell receptor (beta chain) is a study of CD8 T cells in Susac syndrome. The authors reverse transcribed about 0.5 to 1 ug RNA with random hexamers. TCR beta CDR3 was amplified by immunoSEQ multiplex PCR. This amplification extended across 54 Vbeta and 13 Jbeta segments. Using its own MiXCR run on the immunoSEQ multiplex PCR reads, TCRdb lists one record per CDR3 protein. Found here are hundreds of thousands of distinct CDR3 sequences, approximately 85% of them singletons; the top ten hold under 0.15%. TCR beta sequencing covered blood CD8+ and CD4+ T cells. The TCR sequence derives from a human donor with multiple sclerosis. Sequencing input: CD8+ T cells from PBMCs.

CDR3 region: CASSPGLASTYEQYF. The CDR3 DNA sequence: TGTGCCAGCAGCCCAGGACTAGCGTCTACCTACGAGCAGTACTTC. V is TRBV13 and J is TRBJ2-7, with 9 nucleotides matching TRBD2. The CDR3 is 15 amino acids. Germline lookup yields CDR1 PRHDT and CDR2 FYEKMQ (reference sequence). Trimming removed 5 bases from V and 2 bases from J; junction bases left unmatched: 7.